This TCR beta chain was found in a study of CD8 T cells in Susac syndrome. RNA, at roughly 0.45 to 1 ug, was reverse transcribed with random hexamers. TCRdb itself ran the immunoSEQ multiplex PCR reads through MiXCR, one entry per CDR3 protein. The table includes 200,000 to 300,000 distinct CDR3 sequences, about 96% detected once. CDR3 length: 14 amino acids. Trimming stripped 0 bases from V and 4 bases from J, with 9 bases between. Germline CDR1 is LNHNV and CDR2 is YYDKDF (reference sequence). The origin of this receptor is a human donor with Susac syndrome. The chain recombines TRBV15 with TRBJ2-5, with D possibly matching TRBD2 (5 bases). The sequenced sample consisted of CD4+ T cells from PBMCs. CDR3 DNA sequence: TGTGCCACCAGCAGAGATTCGGGAAGAGAGACCCAGTACTTC. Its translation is CATSRDSGRETQYF.